This TCR beta chain is drawn from a study of cytomegalovirus exposure and HLA in healthy donors. The CDR3 loop spans 13 amino acids. J gave up 4 bases and V 6 bases, and 3 bases lay outside the gene matches. Germline-derived CDR1 and CDR2 are LNHNV and YYDKDF (reference sequence). The PCR made use of 60 Vbeta and 13 Jbeta primers. Generated by immunoSEQ multiplex PCR, the TCRdb table keeps only in-frame clones and is missing some. The sample holds roughly 100,000 clones; around 75% are singletons and the top ten take approximately 2%. Material: PBMCs. The sequence was collected from a man in his thirties or forties in good health and CMV-seronegative. The chain carries TRBV15 and TRBJ2-7; 10 bases agree with TRBD2. The CDR3, as DNA: TGTGCCACCAGGCCTAGCGGGAGTTACGAGCAGTACTTC. It yields the protein CATRPSGSYEQYF. Drawing the rest from reference TRBV15 and TRBJ2-7, the complete variable domain is DAMVIQNPRYQVTQFGKPVTLSCSQTLNHNVMYWYQQKSSQAPKLLFHYYDKDFNNEADTPDNFQSRRPNTSFCFLDIRSPGLGDTAMYLCATRPSGSYEQYFGPGTRLTVT.